This T cell receptor (beta chain) was sequenced in a study of CD8+ T cells in alopecia areata. Overall study results and limits: There were many expanded lesional clones persisting in scalp and blood during tofacitinib. Researchers say the link of baseline CD8+ expansion to response remains uncertain, with one nonresponder. Elevated clonality characterized lesional scalp relative to normal scalp, particularly in alopecia totalis/universalis.

Extracted RNA was reverse transcribed, and the resulting cDNA served as sequencing template. The method was immunoSEQ multiplex PCR; TCRdb's version includes in-frame clones alone and lacks a portion of them. Here the sample spans approximately 160,000 clones, less than 80% being singletons. Details on this clone: Its antigen is unidentified.

The treatment was: oral pan-JAK inhibitor, 5-10 mg twice daily. CDR1 and CDR2 from the germline V gene are SQVTM and ANQGSEA. The CDR3 length is 12 residues. The V gene lost 4 bases and the J gene lost 6 bases, with 9 bases spanning the gap. Sequenced material: CD4+ T cells sorted from blood, taken at week 24, from a patient treated with tofacitinib. This rearrangement joins TRBV29-1 to TRBJ2-2; D gene uncertain. The TCR was taken from a human donor with alopecia areata. The CDR3 bases are TGCAGCGTTGGCCAGGTCCCCGGGGAGCTGTTTTTT. Translated: CSVGQVPGELFF.